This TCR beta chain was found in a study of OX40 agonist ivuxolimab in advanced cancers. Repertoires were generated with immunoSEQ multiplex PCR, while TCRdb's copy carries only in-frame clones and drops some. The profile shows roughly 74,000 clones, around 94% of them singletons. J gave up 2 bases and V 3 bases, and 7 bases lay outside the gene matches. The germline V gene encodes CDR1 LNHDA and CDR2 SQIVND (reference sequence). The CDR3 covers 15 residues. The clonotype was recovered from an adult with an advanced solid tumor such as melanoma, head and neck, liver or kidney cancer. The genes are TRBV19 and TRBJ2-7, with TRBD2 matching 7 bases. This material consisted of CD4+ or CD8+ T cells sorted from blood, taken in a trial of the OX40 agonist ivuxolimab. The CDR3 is CASSMASGYAYEQYF. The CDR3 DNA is TGTGCCAGTAGTATGGCTAGCGGTTACGCCTACGAGCAGTACTTC.